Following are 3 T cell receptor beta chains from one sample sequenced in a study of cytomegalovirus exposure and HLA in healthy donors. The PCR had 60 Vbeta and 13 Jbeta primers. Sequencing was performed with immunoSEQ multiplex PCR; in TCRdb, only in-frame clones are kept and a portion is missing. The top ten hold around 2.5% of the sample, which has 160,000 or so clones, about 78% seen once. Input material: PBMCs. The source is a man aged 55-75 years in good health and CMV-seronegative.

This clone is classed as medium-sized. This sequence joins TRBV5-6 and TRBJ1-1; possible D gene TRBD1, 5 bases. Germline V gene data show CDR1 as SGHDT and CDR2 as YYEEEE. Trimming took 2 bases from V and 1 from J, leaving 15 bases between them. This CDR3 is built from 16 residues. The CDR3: CASSLGPGRQNTEAFF. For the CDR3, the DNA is TGTGCCAGCAGCTTAGGGCCAGGGAGGCAGAACACTGAAGCTTTCTTT.

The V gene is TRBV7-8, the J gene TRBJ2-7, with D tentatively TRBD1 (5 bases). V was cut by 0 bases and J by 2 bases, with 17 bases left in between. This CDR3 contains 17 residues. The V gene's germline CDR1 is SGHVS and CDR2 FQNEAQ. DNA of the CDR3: TGTGCCAGCAGCTTAGCGCCCGTTTCCAGGACACCCTACGAGCAGTACTTC. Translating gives CASSLAPVSRTPYEQYF.

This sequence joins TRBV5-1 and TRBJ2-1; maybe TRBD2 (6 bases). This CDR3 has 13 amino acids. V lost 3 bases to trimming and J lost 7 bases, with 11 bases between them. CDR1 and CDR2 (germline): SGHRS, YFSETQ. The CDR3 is CASSSFSGNEQFF. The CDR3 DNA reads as TGCGCCAGCAGCTCCTTTAGCGGTAATGAGCAGTTCTTC.